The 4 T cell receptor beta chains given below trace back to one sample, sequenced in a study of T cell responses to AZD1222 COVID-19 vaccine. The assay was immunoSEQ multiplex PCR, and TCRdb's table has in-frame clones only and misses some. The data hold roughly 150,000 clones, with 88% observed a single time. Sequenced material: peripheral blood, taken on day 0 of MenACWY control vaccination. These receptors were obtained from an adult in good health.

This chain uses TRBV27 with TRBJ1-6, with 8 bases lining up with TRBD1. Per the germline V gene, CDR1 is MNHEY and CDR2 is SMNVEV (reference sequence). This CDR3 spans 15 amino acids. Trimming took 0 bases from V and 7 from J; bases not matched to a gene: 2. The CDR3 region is CASSLSRDRNSPLHF. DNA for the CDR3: TGTGCCAGCAGTTTATCGAGGGACAGGAATTCACCCCTCCACTTT.

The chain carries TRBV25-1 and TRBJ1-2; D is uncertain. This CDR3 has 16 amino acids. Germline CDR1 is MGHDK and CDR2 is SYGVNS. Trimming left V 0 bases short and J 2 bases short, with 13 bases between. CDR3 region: CASSEYGYGHNYGYTF. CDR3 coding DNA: TGTGCCAGCAGTGAATACGGGTACGGTCACAACTATGGCTACACCTTC.

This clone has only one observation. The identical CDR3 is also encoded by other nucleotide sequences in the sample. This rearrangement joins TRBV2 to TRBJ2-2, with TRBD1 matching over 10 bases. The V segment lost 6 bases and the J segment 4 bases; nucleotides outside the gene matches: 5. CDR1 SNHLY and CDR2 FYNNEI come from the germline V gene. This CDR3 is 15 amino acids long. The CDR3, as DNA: TGTGCCAGCAGAAGACAGGGGGCCGGCACCGGGGAGCTGTTTTTT. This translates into CASRRQGAGTGELFF.

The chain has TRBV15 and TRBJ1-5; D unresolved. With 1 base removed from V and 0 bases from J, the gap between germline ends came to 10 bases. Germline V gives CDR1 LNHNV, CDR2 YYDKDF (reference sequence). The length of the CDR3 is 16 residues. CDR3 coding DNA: TGTGCCACCAGCAGAGTGGCCAGTTATAGCAATCAGCCCCAGCATTTT. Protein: CATSRVASYSNQPQHF.